A selection of T cell receptor beta chains follows, all from one sample in a study of brain T cells in children with intractable seizures. The data were produced by immunoSEQ multiplex PCR, yet TCRdb's version contains in-frame clones alone and is incomplete. Altogether under 400,000 clones are present, approximately 93% being singletons, with the ten largest covering roughly 5.7%. Sequenced here: peripheral blood, sampled roughly 5 months after surgery. The origin of the receptors is a boy younger than two with tuberous sclerosis and intractable seizures. Each CDR3 is given with its conserved first and last residue. A D gene is named only where the DNA matches it firmly. Size is stated for part of the rows, as once, few or many counts, or as a class when the clone is expanded.

size	J	V	length	D	CDR3	DNA
-	TRBJ1-4	TRBV7-9	14	-	CASTSGFDNEKLFF	TGTGCCAGCACGTCCGGTTTCGACAATGAAAAACTGTTTTTT
-	TRBJ2-7	TRBV18	15	TRBD1	CASSPPGQGNYEQYF	TGTGCCAGCTCACCACCGGGACAGGGTAACTACGAGCAGTACTTC
-	TRBJ1-3	TRBV7-9	15	-	CASSPLSGPGNTIYF	TGTGCCAGCAGCCCCTTATCGGGACCTGGAAACACCATATATTTT
-	TRBJ2-2	TRBV24-1	16	-	CATSDFSGMNTGELFF	TGTGCCACCAGTGATTTTAGTGGAATGAACACCGGGGAGCTGTTTTTT
-	TRBJ2-7	TRBV20-1	11	TRBD2	CGPGLEGEQYF	TGCGGACCGGGACTAGAAGGCGAGCAGTACTTC
-	TRBJ1-2	TRBV9	12	-	CASSVSGDGYTF	TGTGCCAGCAGCGTGTCAGGGGACGGCTACACCTTC
-	TRBJ1-2	TRBV5-1	14	-	CASRGQGATYGYTF	TGCGCCAGCAGGGGGCAGGGCGCTACCTATGGCTACACCTTC
once	TRBJ1-2	TRBV5-6	14	-	CASSLRGSNYGYTF	TGTGCCAGCAGCTTGAGGGGCTCCAACTATGGCTACACCTTC
-	TRBJ1-5	TRBV9	14	-	CASSVGPGGQPQHF	TGTGCCAGCAGCGTAGGCCCGGGTGGCCAGCCCCAGCATTTT
-	TRBJ1-1	TRBV19	15	-	CASSIVPATLEEAFF	TGTGCCAGTAGTATAGTCCCGGCGACACTCGAGGAAGCTTTCTTT
-	TRBJ1-1	TRBV12-3/TRBV12-4	13	-	CASSWGGITEAFF	TGTGCCAGCAGCTGGGGCGGTATCACTGAAGCTTTCTTT
-	TRBJ1-5	TRBV7-9	13	-	CASSLAVRQPQHF	TGTGCCAGCAGCTTAGCAGTACGCCAGCCCCAGCATTTT
-	TRBJ2-2	TRBV4-2	17	-	CASSQVWRQPNTGELFF	TGTGCCAGCAGCCAAGTATGGCGACAGCCGAACACCGGGGAGCTGTTTTTT
-	TRBJ2-5	TRBV6-6	10	-	CASSYETQYF	TGTGCCAGCAGTTACGAGACCCAGTACTTC
-	TRBJ2-3	TRBV19	14	TRBD1	CASSGTGAPGGQYF	TGTGCCAGTAGCGGGACAGGGGCCCCGGGGGGGCAGTATTTT
-	TRBJ1-5	TRBV28	15	-	CASSPEGYGNQPQHF	TGTGCCAGCAGTCCCGAGGGTTATGGCAATCAGCCCCAGCATTTT
-	TRBJ1-1	TRBV6-5	16	-	CASSYSWGALNTEAFF	TGTGCCAGCAGTTACTCATGGGGGGCTTTGAACACTGAAGCTTTCTTT
-	TRBJ2-7	TRBV19	11	-	CASSIVYEQYF	TGTGCCAGTAGTATAGTATACGAGCAGTACTTC
-	TRBJ2-1	TRBV12-3/TRBV12-4	12	-	CASSLEYNEQFF	TGTGCCAGCAGTTTAGAGTACAATGAGCAGTTCTTC
-	TRBJ2-7	TRBV5-5	13	TRBD1	CASGIRGPYEQYF	TGTGCCAGCGGCATCAGGGGGCCCTACGAGCAGTACTTC
-	TRBJ1-6	TRBV3-1/TRBV3-2	16	TRBD1	CASSLAGTGYNSPLHF	TGTGCCAGCAGCCTGGCCGGGACAGGATATAATTCACCCCTCCACTTT
-	TRBJ1-1	TRBV7-9	14	-	CASSLQGVRTEAFF	TGTGCCAGCAGCCTACAGGGTGTTAGGACTGAAGCTTTCTTT
-	TRBJ2-7	TRBV4-1	16	TRBD1	CASSQEERDRGYEQYF	TGCGCCAGCAGCCAGGAAGAGCGGGACAGGGGCTACGAGCAGTACTTC
-	TRBJ1-6	TRBV28	15	-	CASISLRSYNSPLHF	TGTGCCAGCATTTCTCTTAGGTCCTATAATTCACCCCTCCACTTT
-	TRBJ1-1	TRBV6-5	16	TRBD1	CASSYLAGGGNTEAFF	TGTGCCAGCAGTTACCTGGCAGGGGGGGGGAACACTGAAGCTTTCTTT
-	TRBJ2-5	TRBV6-5	15	TRBD1	CASRATGTGRETQYF	TGTGCCAGCCGCGCGACGGGGACAGGGAGGGAGACCCAGTACTTC